The rows below give T cell receptor beta chains drawn from one sample of a study of blood T cell repertoires in COVID-19. Only in-frame clones appear in the TCRdb table, and some are missing; sequencing was by immunoSEQ multiplex PCR. The table lists under 250,000 clones, under 90% of them singletons. Sequencing was done on a sample of PBMCs or T cells enriched from blood (not recorded which). The receptors shown here come from a woman in her forties or fifties who had been exposed to COVID-19. Both conserved end residues are trimmed from each CDR3. The order of the fields is J gene, CDR3 length, V gene, CDR3 protein.

TRBJ1-4 10 TRBV14 ASSQTREKLF
TRBJ2-3 13 TRBV19 ASKGTGSVTDTQY
TRBJ2-7 13 TRBV7-8 ASSSRDSGVYEQY
TRBJ2-1 16 TRBV7-9 ASSLSPRSLAGANEQF
TRBJ1-1 12 TRBV19 ASSIDQLNTEAF
TRBJ2-1 12 TRBV5-3 ARSPKRGGQRQF
TRBJ1-1 10 TRBV14 ASSRGQTEAF
TRBJ2-2 11 TRBV30 ASSRQITGELF
TRBJ1-3 13 TRBV6-5 ASRRQGVEGNTIY
TRBJ2-5 11 TRBV24-1 ATQGRTTETQY
TRBJ1-6 17 TRBV5-6 ASSLWSGRGSSYNSPLH
TRBJ1-2 13 TRBV4-1 ASSQEEPGANGYT
TRBJ1-6 14 TRBV4-3 ASSHLTGTGSSPLH
TRBJ2-3 18 TRBV3-1/TRBV3-2 ASSHSGTSGGARFTDTQY
TRBJ2-3 13 TRBV6-4 ASSGGPSSTDTQY
TRBJ1-3 13 TRBV25-1 ASSDRAAGGNTIY
TRBJ1-5 12 TRBV27 ASSIGDSNQPQH
TRBJ2-7 11 TRBV5-1 ASSSNSRDEQY
TRBJ1-6 12 TRBV7-9 ASSPRGGNSPLH
TRBJ1-5 12 TRBV19 ASSIGNGNQPQH
TRBJ2-3 14 TRBV4-3 ASSQGGGGSTDTQY
TRBJ1-1 10 TRBV5-4 ASRKDSDEAF
TRBJ2-3 13 TRBV7-2 AVGAEGLRADTQY
TRBJ1-1 9 TRBV11-2 ASREGVEAF
TRBJ1-2 12 TRBV9 ASSVAPESYGYT
TRBJ1-2 12 TRBV11-2 ASSSPGLFRGYT
TRBJ1-1 11 TRBV6-5 ASREGRWTEAF
TRBJ1-3 13 TRBV5-5 ASSFDRGSGNTIY
TRBJ1-3 12 TRBV30 AWSVGSSGNTIY
TRBJ1-4 13 TRBV28 ASSSSGTGKEKLF
TRBJ1-4 12 TRBV2 ASRPYGGDEKLF
TRBJ2-1 12 TRBV2 ASRRTSLLNEQF
TRBJ2-2 12 TRBV7-9 ASSPRGNTGELF